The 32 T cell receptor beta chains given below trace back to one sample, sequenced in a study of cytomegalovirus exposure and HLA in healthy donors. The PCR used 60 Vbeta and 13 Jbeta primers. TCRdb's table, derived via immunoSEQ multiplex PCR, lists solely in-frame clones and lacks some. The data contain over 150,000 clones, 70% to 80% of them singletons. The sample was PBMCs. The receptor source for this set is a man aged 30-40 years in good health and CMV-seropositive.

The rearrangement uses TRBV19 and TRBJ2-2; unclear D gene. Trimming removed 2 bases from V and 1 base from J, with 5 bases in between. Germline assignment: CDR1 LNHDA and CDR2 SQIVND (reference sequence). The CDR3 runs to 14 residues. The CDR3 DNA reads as TGTGCCAGTAGTATAAATAAGAACACCGGGGAGCTGTTTTTT. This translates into CASSINKNTGELFF.

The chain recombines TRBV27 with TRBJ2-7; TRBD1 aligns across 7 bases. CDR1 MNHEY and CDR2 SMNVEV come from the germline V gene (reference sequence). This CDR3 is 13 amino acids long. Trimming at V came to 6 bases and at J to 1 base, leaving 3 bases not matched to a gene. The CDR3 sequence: CASRPDRSYEQYF. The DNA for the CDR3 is TGTGCCAGCAGACCGGACAGGTCCTACGAGCAGTACTTC.

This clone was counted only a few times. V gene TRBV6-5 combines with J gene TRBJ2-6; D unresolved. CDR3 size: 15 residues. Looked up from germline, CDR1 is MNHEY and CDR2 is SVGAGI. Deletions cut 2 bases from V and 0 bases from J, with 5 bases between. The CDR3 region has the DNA TGTGCCAGCAGTTACAAGAGCTCTGGGGCCAACGTCCTGACTTTC. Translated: CASSYKSSGANVLTF.

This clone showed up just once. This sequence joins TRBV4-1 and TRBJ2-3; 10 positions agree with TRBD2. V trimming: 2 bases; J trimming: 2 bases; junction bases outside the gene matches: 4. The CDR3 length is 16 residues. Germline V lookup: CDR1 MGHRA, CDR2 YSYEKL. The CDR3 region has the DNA TGCGCCAGCAGCCAATCTAGCGGGGGCTTCACAGATACGCAGTATTTT. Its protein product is CASSQSSGGFTDTQYF.

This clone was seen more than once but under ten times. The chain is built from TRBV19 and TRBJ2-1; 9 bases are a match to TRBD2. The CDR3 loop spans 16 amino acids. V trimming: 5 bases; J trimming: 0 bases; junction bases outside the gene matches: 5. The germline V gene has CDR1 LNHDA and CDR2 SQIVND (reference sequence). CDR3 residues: CASSPIAGDSYNEQFF. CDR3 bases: TGTGCCAGTAGTCCAATAGCGGGGGACTCCTACAATGAGCAGTTCTTC.

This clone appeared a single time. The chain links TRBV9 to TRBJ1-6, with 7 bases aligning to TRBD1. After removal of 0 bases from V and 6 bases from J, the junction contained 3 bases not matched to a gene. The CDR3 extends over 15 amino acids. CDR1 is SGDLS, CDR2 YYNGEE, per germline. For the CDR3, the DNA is TGTGCCAGCAGCGTAGATGCAGGGGGTAATTCACCCCTCCACTTT. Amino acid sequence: CASSVDAGGNSPLHF.

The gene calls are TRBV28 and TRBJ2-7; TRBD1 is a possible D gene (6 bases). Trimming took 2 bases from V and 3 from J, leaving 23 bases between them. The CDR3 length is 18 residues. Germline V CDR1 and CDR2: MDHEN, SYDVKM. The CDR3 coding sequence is TGTGCCAGCAGTTTAACACCGGCGTCAGGGGTCCCTTACTACGAGCAGTACTTC. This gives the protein CASSLTPASGVPYYEQYF.

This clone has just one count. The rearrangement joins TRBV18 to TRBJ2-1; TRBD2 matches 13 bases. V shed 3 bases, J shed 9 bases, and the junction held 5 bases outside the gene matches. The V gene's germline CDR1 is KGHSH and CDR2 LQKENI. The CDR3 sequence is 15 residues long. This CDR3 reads CASSPPLAGGIEQFF. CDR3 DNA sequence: TGTGCCAGCTCACCGCCACTAGCGGGGGGGATTGAGCAGTTCTTC.

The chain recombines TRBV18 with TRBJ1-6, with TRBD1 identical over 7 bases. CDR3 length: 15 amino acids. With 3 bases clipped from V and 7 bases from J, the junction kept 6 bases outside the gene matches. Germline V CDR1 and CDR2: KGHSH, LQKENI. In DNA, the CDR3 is TGTGCCAGCTCACCGACGACAGGGCGGAATTCACCCCTCCACTTT. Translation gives CASSPTTGRNSPLHF.

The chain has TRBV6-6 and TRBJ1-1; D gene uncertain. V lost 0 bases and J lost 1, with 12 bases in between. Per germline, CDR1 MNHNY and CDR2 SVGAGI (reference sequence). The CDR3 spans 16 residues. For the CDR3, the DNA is TGTGCCAGCAGTTACTCGAAAATCTCCGGGAACACTGAAGCTTTCTTT. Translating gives CASSYSKISGNTEAFF.

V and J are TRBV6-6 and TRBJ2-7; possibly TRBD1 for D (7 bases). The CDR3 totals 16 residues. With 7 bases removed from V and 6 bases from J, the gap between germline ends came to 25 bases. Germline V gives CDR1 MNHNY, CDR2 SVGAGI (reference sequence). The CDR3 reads CASTHGAGGPPLEQYF. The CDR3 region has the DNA TGTGCCAGCACCCACGGGGCAGGGGGGCCTCCTCTCGAGCAGTACTTC.

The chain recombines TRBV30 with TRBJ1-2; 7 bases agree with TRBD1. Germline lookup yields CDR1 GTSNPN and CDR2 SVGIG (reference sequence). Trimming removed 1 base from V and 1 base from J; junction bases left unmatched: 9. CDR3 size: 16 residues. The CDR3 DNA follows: TGTGCCTGGAGTGAAGGACAGGTCTGGGGTAACTATGGCTACACCTTC. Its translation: CAWSEGQVWGNYGYTF.

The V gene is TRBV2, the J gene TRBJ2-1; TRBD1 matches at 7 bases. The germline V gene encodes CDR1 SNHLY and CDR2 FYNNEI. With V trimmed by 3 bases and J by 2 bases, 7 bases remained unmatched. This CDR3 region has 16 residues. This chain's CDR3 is CASSERGGGTYNEQFF. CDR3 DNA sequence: TGTGCCAGCAGTGAGAGAGGGGGCGGCACCTACAATGAGCAGTTCTTC.

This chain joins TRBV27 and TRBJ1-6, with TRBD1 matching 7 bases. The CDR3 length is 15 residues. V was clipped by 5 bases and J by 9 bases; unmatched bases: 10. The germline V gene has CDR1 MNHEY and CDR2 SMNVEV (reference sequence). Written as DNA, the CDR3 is TGTGCCAGCAGTCCTGTCGACAGGGACGGTTCACCCCTCCACTTT. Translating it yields CASSPVDRDGSPLHF.

CDR3 in amino acids: CASWRGDTEAFF. The CDR3 DNA is TGTGCCAGCTGGCGGGGGGACACTGAAGCTTTCTTT. The gene calls are TRBV5-6 and TRBJ1-1, with D maybe TRBD1 (5 bases). The germline CDR1 and CDR2 sequences are SGHDT and YYEEEE. The length of the CDR3 is 12 residues. V lost 7 bases and J 3 bases, leaving 10 bases between the germline ends.

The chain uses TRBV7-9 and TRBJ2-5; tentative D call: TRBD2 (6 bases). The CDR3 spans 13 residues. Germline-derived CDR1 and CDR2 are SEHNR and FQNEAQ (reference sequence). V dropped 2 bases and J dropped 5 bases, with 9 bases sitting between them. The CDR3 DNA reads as TGTGCCAGCAGCTTAACGGAGGGGGAGACCCAGTACTTC. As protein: CASSLTEGETQYF.

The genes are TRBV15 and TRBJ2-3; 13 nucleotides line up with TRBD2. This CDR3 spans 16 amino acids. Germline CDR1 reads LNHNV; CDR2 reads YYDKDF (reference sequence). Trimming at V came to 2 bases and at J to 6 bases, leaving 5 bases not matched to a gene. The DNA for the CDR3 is TGTGCCACCAGCAGACCGGGACTAGCGGGGAGGGATACGCAGTATTTT. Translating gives CATSRPGLAGRDTQYF.

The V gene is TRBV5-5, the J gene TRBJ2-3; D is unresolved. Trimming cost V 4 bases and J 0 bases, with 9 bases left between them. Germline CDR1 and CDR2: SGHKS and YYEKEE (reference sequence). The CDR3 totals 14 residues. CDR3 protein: CASSPFESTDTQYF. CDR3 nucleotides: TGTGCCAGCAGCCCTTTTGAGAGCACAGATACGCAGTATTTT.

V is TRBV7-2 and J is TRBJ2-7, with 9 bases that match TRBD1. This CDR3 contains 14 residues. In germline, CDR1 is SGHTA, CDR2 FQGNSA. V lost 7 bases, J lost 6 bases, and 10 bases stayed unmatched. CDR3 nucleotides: TGTGCCAGCACCCCCATGGACAGGGGCGGCGAGCAGTACTTC. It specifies CASTPMDRGGEQYF.

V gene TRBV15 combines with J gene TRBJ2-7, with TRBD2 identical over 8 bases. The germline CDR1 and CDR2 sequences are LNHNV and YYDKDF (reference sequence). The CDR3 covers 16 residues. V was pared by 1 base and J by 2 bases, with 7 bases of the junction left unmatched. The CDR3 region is CATSRGGSGATYEQYF. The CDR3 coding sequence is TGTGCCACCAGCAGAGGAGGTAGCGGGGCGACCTACGAGCAGTACTTC. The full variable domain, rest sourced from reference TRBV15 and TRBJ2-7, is DAMVIQNPRYQVTQFGKPVTLSCSQTLNHNVMYWYQQKSSQAPKLLFHYYDKDFNNEADTPDNFQSRRPNTSFCFLDIRSPGLGDTAMYLCATSRGGSGATYEQYFGPGTRLTVT.

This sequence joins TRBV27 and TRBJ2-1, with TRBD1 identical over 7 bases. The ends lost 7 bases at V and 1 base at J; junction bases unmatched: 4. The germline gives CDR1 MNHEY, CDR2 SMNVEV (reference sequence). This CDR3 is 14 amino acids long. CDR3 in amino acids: CASIPRGSYNEQFF. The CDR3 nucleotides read TGTGCCAGCATTCCCAGGGGGTCCTACAATGAGCAGTTCTTC.

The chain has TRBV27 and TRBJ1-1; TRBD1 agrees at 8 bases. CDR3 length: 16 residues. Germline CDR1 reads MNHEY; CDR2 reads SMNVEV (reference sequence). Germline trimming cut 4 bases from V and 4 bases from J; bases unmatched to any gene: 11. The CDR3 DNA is TGTGCCAGCAGTTGGGGAGCAGGGGGCGTAACCACTGAAGCTTTCTTT. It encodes CASSWGAGGVTTEAFF.

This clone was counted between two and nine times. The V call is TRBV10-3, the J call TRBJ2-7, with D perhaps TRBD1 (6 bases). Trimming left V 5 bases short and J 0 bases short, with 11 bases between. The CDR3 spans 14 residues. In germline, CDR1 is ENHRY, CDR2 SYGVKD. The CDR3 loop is CAISPNRVSYEQYF. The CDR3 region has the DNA TGTGCCATCAGTCCGAACAGGGTCTCCTACGAGCAGTACTTC.

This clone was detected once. For the CDR3, the DNA is TGTGCCAGCAGCTTAAGGAGCGGAAACATTCAGTACTTC. Amino acid sequence: CASSLRSGNIQYF. This sequence joins TRBV7-3 and TRBJ2-4; TRBD2 might be the D (5 bases). The germline CDR1 and CDR2 sequences are SGHTA and FQGTGA. Trimming removed 1 base from V and 6 bases from J, with 7 bases in between. The length of the CDR3 is 13 residues.

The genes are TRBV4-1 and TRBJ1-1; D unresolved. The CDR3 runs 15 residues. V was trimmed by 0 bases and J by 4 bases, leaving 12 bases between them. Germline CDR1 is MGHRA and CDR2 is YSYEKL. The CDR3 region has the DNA TGCGCCAGCAGCCAAGATATCGGGGAGGGCACTGAAGCTTTCTTT. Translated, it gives CASSQDIGEGTEAFF.

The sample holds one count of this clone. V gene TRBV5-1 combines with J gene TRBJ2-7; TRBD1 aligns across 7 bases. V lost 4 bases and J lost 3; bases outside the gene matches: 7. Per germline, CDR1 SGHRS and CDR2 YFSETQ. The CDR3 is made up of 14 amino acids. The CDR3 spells CASSTRDRNYEQYF. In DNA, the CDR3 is TGCGCCAGCAGCACCCGGGACAGAAACTACGAGCAGTACTTC.

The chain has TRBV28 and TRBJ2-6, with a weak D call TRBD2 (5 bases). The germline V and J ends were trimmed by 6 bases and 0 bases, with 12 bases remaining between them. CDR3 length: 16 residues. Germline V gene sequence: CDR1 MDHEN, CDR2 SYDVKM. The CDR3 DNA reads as TGTGCCAGCAGCTCCGGACTGTACTCTGGGGCCAACGTCCTGACTTTC. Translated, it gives CASSSGLYSGANVLTF. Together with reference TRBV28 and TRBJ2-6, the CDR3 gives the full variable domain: DVKVTQSSRYLVKRTGEKVFLECVQDMDHENMFWYRQDPGLGLRLIYFSYDVKMKEKGDIPEGYSVSREKKERFSLILESASTNQTSMYLCASSSGLYSGANVLTFGAGSRLTVL.

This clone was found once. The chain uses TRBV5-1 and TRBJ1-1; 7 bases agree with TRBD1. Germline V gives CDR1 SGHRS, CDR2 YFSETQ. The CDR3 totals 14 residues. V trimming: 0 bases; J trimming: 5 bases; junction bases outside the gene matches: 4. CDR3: CASSLAPGGTEAFF. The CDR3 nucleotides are TGCGCCAGCAGCTTGGCTCCAGGGGGAACTGAAGCTTTCTTT.

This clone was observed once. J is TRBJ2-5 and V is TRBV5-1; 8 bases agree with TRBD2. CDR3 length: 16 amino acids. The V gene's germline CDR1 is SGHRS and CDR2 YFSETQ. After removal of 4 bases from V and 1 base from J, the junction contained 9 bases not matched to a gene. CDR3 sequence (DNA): TGCGCCAGCAGCCACATCCTAGCGGGCAGCCAAGAGACCCAGTACTTC. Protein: CASSHILAGSQETQYF.

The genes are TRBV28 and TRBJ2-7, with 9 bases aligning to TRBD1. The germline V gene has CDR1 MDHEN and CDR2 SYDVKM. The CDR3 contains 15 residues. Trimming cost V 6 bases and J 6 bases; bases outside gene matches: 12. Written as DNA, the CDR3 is TGTGCCAGCAGCTATCCGGACAGGGGTCTTGGCGAGCAGTACTTC. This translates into CASSYPDRGLGEQYF.

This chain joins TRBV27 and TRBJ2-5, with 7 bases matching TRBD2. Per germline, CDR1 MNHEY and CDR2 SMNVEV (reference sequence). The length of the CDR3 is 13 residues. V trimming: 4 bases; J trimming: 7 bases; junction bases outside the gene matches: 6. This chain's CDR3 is CASSWEGTGTQYF. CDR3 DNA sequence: TGTGCCAGCAGTTGGGAGGGCACGGGGACCCAGTACTTC.

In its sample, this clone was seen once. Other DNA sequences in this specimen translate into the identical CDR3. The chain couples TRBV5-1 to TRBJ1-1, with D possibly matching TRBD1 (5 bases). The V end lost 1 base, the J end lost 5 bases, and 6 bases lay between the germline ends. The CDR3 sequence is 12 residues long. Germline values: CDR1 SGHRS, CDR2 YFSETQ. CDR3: CASSLSGTEAFF. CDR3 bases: TGCGCCAGCAGCTTGTCAGGGACTGAAGCTTTCTTT.